One and the same sample provided the 8 T cell receptor beta chains below, sequenced in a study of T cell responses to AZD1222 COVID-19 vaccine listed by TCRdb under 2021. Receptor amplification or capture employed the immunoSEQ multiplex PCR assay. TCRdb mirrors the immuneACCESS table, restricted to in-frame sequences. Some clones are absent from its copies; in checked studies, under half trace to an unresolved V gene, and the reason for the others is unknown. This sample is represented by 100,000 to 150,000 clones; nearly 90% of them were singletons. The ten largest clones capture around 4.5% of the sample. In light of the paper, this sample's time point label describes: baseline before first vaccination. The sequencing used peripheral blood, collected on day 0 of AZD1222 vaccination. The source is an adult in good health.

J is TRBJ1-2 and V is TRBV6-5; the match to TRBD1 covers 8 bases. Germline V gene data show CDR1 as MNHEY and CDR2 as SVGAGI. This CDR3 region has 12 residues. V shed 8 bases and J 8 bases; nucleotides not matched to a gene: 7. As DNA, the CDR3 is TGTGCCAGCTACCGGGACAGGACCGGCTACACCTTC. Translation: CASYRDRTGYTF.

This chain connects TRBV18 to TRBJ1-1; no clear D gene. V was cut by 5 bases and J by 7 bases, with 11 bases left in between. Germline V CDR1 and CDR2: KGHSH, LQKENI. This CDR3 contains 12 residues. CDR3 amino acids: CASSNQQIEAFF. Written as DNA, the CDR3 is TGTGCCAGCTCAAACCAACAGATTGAAGCTTTCTTT.

This chain uses TRBV5-4 with TRBJ2-2; the match to TRBD1 covers 7 bases. V was pared by 4 bases and J by 7 bases, with 7 bases of the junction left unmatched. The CDR3 totals 14 residues. Germline V CDR1 and CDR2: SGHNT, YYREEE (reference sequence). CDR3: CASSLENRGGELFF. CDR3 nucleotides: TGTGCCAGCAGCCTTGAGAACAGGGGCGGGGAGCTGTTTTTT.

This sequence joins TRBV19 and TRBJ2-3, with 13 positions matching TRBD2. The CDR3 totals 17 residues. V trimming: 7 bases; J trimming: 0 bases; junction bases outside the gene matches: 7. Germline V gives CDR1 LNHDA, CDR2 SQIVND (reference sequence). CDR3 sequence: CASMPTSGRTSTDTQYF. DNA of the CDR3: TGTGCCAGTATGCCGACTAGCGGGAGGACTAGCACAGATACGCAGTATTTT.

CDR3 amino acids: CASSPKDAGRYEQYF. The CDR3 region has the DNA TGTGCCAGCTCACCCAAGGATGCGGGGCGCTACGAGCAGTACTTC. The chain combines TRBV18 with TRBJ2-7, with D possibly TRBD2 on 6 matching bases. V lost 3 bases, J lost 3 bases, and 15 bases lay in between. The CDR3 extends over 15 amino acids. Germline V lookup: CDR1 KGHSH, CDR2 LQKENI. The full variable domain, completed using reference TRBV18 and TRBJ2-7, is NAGVMQNPRHLVRRRGQEARLRCSPMKGHSHVYWYRQLPEEGLKFMVYLQKENIIDESGMPKERFSAEFPKEGPSILRIQQVVRGDSAAYFCASSPKDAGRYEQYFGPGTRLTVT.

The chain uses TRBV7-9 and TRBJ2-3; TRBD2 matches at 10 bases. The CDR3 has 16 residues. With 2 bases clipped from V and 2 bases from J, the junction kept 4 bases outside the gene matches. Germline values: CDR1 SEHNR, CDR2 FQNEAQ (reference sequence). CDR3 nucleotide sequence: TGTGCCAGCAGCTTAAATCTAGCGGGAGACACAGATACGCAGTATTTT. Translated: CASSLNLAGDTDTQYF.

This clone has more than one count but fewer than ten. The chain joins TRBV7-9 to TRBJ1-3; TRBD1 might be the D (5 bases). Germline CDR1 and CDR2: SEHNR and FQNEAQ (reference sequence). V shed 6 bases and J shed 0 bases, with 18 bases lying between them. The CDR3 contains 17 residues. The CDR3 protein is CASSPTIAGHSGNTIYF. In DNA, the CDR3 is TGTGCCAGCAGTCCCACCATTGCAGGGCACTCTGGAAACACCATATATTTT.

The V gene is TRBV30, the J gene TRBJ1-3; D gene ambiguous. V lost 2 bases to trimming and J lost 4 bases, with 9 bases between them. This CDR3 is built from 13 residues. Germline V gives CDR1 GTSNPN, CDR2 SVGIG (reference sequence). CDR3 residues: CAWSSNGGNTIYF. CDR3 bases: TGTGCCTGGAGTTCGAACGGGGGAAACACCATATATTTT.